This TCR beta chain was identified in a study of shared clonotypes between healthy human individuals. Repertoires were generated with immunoSEQ multiplex PCR, while TCRdb's copy carries only in-frame clones and drops some. The table has about 700,000 clones, approximately 74% seen once; the top ten hold under 2%. Naive CD45RA+ and memory CD45RA-negative subsets were split from CD4+ cells. Trimming removed 6 bases from V and 6 bases from J; junction bases left unmatched: 6. Germline V gives CDR1 LNHDA, CDR2 SQIVND (reference sequence). The CDR3 sequence is 15 residues long. The chain is built from TRBV19 and TRBJ2-1; 12 bases map to TRBD2. Sequenced sample: memory CD4+ T cells sorted from blood. As for subset: CD45RA-negative fraction. The sequence was obtained from a woman aged 30 to 39 in good health. CDR3 sequence: CASRTSGRYSNEQFF. CDR3 DNA sequence: TGTGCCAGTAGAACTAGCGGGAGGTATTCCAATGAGCAGTTCTTC. Complete variable domain (other parts from reference TRBV19 and TRBJ2-1): DGGITQSPKYLFRKEGQNVTLSCEQNLNHDAMYWYRQDPGQGLRLIYYSQIVNDFQKGDIAEGYSVSREKKESFPLTVTSAQKNPTAFYLCASRTSGRYSNEQFFGPGTRLTVL.